What follows is one T cell receptor beta chain and its context. The antigen remains undetermined. RNA transcripts were the template for amplifying TCR beta CDR3 regions. The TCR CDR3 was amplified in a first-round RT-PCR using the HTBI primer set. From the multiplex PCR reads, TCRdb called clonotypes with MiXCR, one entry per CDR3 protein. This table has just over 550,000 distinct CDR3 sequences, around 45% appearing once. V lost 6 bases and J lost 6; bases outside the gene matches: 4. In germline, CDR1 is ENHRY, CDR2 SYGVKD. CDR3 length equals 13 residues. The data belong to a study of T cells in Graves' hyperthyroidism and ophthalmopathy. Points from the study as a whole: Model predictions of ophthalmopathy came a median roughly 6.4 months before onset.

Input material: peripheral blood or thyroid tissue (not recorded which). The gene calls are TRBV10-3 and TRBJ1-1, with 10 bases that match TRBD1. This clonotype was sampled from a young woman with Graves' hyperthyroidism. CDR3 sequence (DNA): TGTGCCATCAGCGGACAGGGGGTCGCTGAAGCTTTCTTT. It codes for CAISGQGVAEAFF.